The T cell receptor beta chain under discussion was sequenced for a study of blood T cell repertoires in COVID-19. In its sample, this clone was seen a few times. This CDR3 has 23 amino acids. V gave up 6 bases and J gave up 0 bases; unmatched junction bases: 23. CDR1 and CDR2 (germline): MNHEY, SVGEGT. Data came from immunoSEQ multiplex PCR; TCRdb stores just in-frame clones and leaves some out. The sample shows 180,000 or so clones, approximately 80% of them seen only once. This chain joins TRBV6-2 or TRBV6-3 and TRBJ2-3, with 14 nucleotides matching TRBD2. Material for sequencing was PBMCs or T cells enriched from blood (not recorded which). The receptor was derived from a man between 60 and 70 years old who had been exposed to COVID-19. The chain's CDR3 is CASSRGQLTGLAGAVSSTDTQYF. CDR3 coding DNA: TGTGCCAGCAGCCGGGGACAGCTGACGGGACTAGCGGGGGCAGTCTCTAGCACAGATACGCAGTATTTT.